This TCR beta chain appears in the sequencing data of a study of shared clonotypes between healthy human individuals. Study-wide background: Donors consisted of two women and a few men between 18 and 49.

Positive CCR7 selection of CD45RO-negative cells yielded the naive CD8 cells, and terminally differentiated effector memory CD45RA+ cells were excluded. Trimming shortened V by 2 bases and J by 5 bases, and 13 bases separated the two germline ends. Germline CDR1 SGHTA, CDR2 FQGTGA. The CDR3 contains 15 residues. Sequenced by immunoSEQ multiplex PCR; TCRdb stores in-frame clones only, minus some. The sample has about 2,100,000 clones, roughly 91% seen once; the top ten hold around 1.7%. The chain links TRBV7-3 to TRBJ2-1; D may be TRBD2 (5 bases). Sequenced material: naive CD8+ T cells from PBMCs. This sequence was found in a man younger than 35 in good health. Some clones in this sample may be carry-over from other donors' samples. The CDR3 nucleotides are TGTGCCAGCAGCTTATCAGGACCGGGGAACAATGAGCAGTTCTTC. Translated, it gives CASSLSGPGNNEQFF.